This T cell receptor beta chain was found in a study of metastatic and nonmetastatic thyroid tumors. The overall study: Malignant thyroid and benign thyroid patients provided blood and tumor or nodule tissue whose repertoires were compared.

Thyroid surgery took place with no prior treatment in any patient. TCRdb called clones again from the PCR reads with MiXCR. The data hold over 25,000 clones, with about 15% observed a single time. Trimming took off 7 bases at V and 8 bases at J, with 23 bases between the two ends. CDR3 length equals 15 residues. CDR1 GTSNPN and CDR2 SVGIG come from the germline V gene (reference sequence). This clone was seen at least ten times. This chain connects TRBV30 to TRBJ1-4; no definite D call. Material: blood. The TCR comes from a male donor with papillary thyroid cancer or a benign thyroid nodule (not recorded which). Some clones in this sample may be carry-over from other donors' samples. CDR3 amino acids: CAFAVDGSMGEKLFF. The CDR3, as DNA: TGTGCCTTCGCCGTAGACGGGTCAATGGGAGAAAAACTGTTTTTT.